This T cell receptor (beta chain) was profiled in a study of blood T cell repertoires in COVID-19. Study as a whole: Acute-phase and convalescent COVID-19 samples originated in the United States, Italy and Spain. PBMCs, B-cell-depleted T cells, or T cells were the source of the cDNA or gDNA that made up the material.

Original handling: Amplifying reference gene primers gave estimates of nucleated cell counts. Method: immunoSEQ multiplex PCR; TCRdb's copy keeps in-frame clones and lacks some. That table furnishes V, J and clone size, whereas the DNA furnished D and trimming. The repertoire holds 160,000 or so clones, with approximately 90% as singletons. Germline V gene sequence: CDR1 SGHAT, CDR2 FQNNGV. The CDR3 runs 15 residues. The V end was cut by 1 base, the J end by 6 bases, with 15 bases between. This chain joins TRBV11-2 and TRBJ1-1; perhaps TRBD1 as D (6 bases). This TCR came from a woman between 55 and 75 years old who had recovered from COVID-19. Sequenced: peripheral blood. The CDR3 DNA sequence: TGTGCCAGCAGCTTAGCCGGGACACTTAGGGCTGAAGCTTTCTTT. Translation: CASSLAGTLRAEAFF.